This T cell receptor (beta chain) was documented in a study of regulatory T cells in long-lasting Graves disease. Study details: Prior antithyroid drug treatment in newly diagnosed Graves' patients lasted under 3 months.

Construction of the TCR beta libraries employed iRepertoire HTBI primers in conjunction with Arm-PCR of CDR3 regions. TCRdb reprocessed the multiplex PCR reads via MiXCR and lists one record per CDR3 protein. The sample yields 510,000 or so distinct CDR3 sequences, about 11% seen once. The time point is: newly diagnosed GD, antithyroid drugs for less than 3 months. PBMC-extracted RNA yielded the TCR library. This clonotype was seen many times. Between the trimmed V and J ends, which lost 3 bases and 5 bases, there was a span of 11 bases. This CDR3 spans 15 amino acids. Per the germline V gene, CDR1 is LGHNA and CDR2 is YSLEER. This sample was shared with a second study, whose subject was T cells in Graves' hyperthyroidism and ophthalmopathy.

The sequence was obtained from a woman aged 25 to 39 with Graves disease. This rearrangement joins TRBV4-3 to TRBJ1-6, with D tentatively TRBD1 (5 bases). The specimen was peripheral blood mononuclear cells (PBMCs), collected at new diagnosis, from a patient treated with antithyroid drugs. The CDR3 is CASSHPGSHNSPLHF. The CDR3 DNA follows: TGCGCCAGCAGCCACCCAGGGTCCCATAATTCACCCCTCCACTTT.